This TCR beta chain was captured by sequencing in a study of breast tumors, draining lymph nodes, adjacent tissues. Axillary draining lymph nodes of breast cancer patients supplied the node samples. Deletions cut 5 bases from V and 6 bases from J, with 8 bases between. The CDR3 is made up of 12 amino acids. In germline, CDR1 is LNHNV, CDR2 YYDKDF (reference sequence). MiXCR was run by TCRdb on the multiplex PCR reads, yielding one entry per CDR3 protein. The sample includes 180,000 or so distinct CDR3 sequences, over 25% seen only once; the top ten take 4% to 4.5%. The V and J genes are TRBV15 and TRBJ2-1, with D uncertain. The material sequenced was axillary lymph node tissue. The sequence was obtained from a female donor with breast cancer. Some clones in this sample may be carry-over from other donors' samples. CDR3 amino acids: CATSRTANEQFF. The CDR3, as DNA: TGTGCCACCAGCCGAACGGCCAATGAGCAGTTCTTC.